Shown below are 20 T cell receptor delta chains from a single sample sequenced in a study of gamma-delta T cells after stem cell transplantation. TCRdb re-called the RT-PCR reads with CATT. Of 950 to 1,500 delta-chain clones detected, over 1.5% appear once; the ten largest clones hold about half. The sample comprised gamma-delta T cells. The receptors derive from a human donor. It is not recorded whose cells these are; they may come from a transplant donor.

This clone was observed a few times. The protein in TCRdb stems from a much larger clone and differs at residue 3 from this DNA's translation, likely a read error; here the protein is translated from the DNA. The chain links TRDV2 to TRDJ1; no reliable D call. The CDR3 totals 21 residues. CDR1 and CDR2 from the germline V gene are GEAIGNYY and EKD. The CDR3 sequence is CARDTLPVESGWKRHTDKLIF. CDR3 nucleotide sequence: TGTGCCCGTGACACCCTCCCCGTTGAGAGTGGGTGGAAACGCCACACCGATAAACTCATCTTT.

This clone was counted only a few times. CDR3 sequence reads: CACDILGDTADKLIF. The DNA for the CDR3 is TGTGCCTGTGACATACTGGGGGATACTGCCGATAAACTCATCTTT. V is TRDV2 and J is TRDJ1; 12 bases agree with TRDD3. In germline, CDR1 is GEAIGNYY, CDR2 EKD. The CDR3 sequence is 15 residues long. V gave up 2 bases and J gave up 3 bases; unmatched junction bases: 3.

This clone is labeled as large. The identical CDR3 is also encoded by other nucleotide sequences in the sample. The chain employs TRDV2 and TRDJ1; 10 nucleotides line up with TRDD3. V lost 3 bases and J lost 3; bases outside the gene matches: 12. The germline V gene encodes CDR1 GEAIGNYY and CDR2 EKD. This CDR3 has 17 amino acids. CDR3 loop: CACDSLTGGLGPDKLIF. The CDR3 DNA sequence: TGTGCCTGTGACTCTCTTACTGGGGGATTGGGCCCCGATAAACTCATCTTT.

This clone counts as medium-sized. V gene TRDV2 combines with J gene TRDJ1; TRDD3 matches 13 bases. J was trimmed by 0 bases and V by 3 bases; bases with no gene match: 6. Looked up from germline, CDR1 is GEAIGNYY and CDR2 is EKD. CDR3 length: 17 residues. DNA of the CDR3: TGTGCCTGTGACGGACTGGGGGATACGGGGTACACCGATAAACTCATCTTT. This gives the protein CACDGLGDTGYTDKLIF.

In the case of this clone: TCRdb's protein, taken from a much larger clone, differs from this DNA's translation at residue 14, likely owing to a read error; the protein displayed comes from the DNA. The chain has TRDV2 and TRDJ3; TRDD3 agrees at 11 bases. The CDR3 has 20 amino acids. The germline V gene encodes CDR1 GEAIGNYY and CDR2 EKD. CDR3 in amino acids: CACDTGWGIRTGWGTRQMFF. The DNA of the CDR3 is TGTGCCTGTGACACCGGATGGGGGATACGAACCGGCTGGGGCACCCGACAGATGTTTTTC.

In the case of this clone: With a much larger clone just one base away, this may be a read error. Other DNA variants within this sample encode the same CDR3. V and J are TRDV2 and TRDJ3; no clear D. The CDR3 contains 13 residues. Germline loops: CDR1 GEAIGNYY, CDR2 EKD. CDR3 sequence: CACDTWDTRQMFF. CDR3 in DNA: TGTGCCTGTGACACCTGGGACACCCGGCAGATGTTTTTC.

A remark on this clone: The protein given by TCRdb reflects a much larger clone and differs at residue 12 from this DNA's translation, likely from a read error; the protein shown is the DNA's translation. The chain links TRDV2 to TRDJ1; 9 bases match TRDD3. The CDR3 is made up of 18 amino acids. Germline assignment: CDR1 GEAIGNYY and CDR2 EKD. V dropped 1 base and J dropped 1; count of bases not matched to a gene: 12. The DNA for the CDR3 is TGTGCCTGTGACACGGTGGCTGGGGGATCAGTGGGCACCGATAAACTCATCTTT. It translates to CACDTVAGGSVGTDKLIF.

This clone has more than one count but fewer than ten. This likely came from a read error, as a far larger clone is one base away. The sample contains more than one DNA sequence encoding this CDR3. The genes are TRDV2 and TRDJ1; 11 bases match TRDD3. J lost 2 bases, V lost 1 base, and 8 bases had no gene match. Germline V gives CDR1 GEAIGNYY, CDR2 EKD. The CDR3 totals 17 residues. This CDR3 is CACDTLGDKRDTDKLIF. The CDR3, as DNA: TGTGCCTGTGACACACTGGGGGATAAACGGGATACCGATAAACTCATCTTT.

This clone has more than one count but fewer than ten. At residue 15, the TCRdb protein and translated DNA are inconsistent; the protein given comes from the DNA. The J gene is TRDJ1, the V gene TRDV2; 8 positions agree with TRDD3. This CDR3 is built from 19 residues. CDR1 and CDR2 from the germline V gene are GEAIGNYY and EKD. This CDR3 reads CACDKVPNPGGLITVKLIF. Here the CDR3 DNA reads TGTGCCTGTGACAAGGTACCCAACCCTGGGGGACTCATCACCGTTAAACTCATCTTT.

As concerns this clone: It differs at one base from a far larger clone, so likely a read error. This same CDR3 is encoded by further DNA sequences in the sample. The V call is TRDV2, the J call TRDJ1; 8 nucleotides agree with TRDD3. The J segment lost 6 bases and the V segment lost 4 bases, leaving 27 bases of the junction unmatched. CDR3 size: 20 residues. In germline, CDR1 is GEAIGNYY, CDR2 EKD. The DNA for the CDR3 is TGTGCCTGTGATACCCTCTCTGGGGGACCCCCCCGAGAACACTTCCATAAACTCATCTTT. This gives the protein CACDTLSGGPPREHFHKLIF.

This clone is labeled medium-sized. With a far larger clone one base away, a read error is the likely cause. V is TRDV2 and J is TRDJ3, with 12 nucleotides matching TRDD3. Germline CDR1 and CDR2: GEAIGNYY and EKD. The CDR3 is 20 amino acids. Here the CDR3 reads CACGTADLGDTHKDTRQMFF. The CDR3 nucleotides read TGTGCCTGTGGCACCGCAGACCTGGGGGATACGCATAAAGACACCCGACAGATGTTTTTC.

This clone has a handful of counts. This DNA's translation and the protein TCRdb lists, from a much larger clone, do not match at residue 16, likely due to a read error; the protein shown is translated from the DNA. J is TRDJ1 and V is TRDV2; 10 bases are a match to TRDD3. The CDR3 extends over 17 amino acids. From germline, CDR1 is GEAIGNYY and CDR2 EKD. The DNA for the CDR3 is TGTGCCTGTGACACCGTGCTGGGGGATAAGGGAACCGATAAACTCACCTTT. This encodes CACDTVLGDKGTDKLTF.

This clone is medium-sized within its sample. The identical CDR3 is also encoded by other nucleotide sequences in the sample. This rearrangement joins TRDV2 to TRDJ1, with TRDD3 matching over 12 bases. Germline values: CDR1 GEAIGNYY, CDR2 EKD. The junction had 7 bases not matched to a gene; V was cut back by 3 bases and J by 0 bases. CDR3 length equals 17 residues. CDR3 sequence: CACDLLGDTWDTDKLIF. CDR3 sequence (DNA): TGTGCCTGTGACCTTCTGGGGGATACGTGGGACACCGATAAACTCATCTTT.

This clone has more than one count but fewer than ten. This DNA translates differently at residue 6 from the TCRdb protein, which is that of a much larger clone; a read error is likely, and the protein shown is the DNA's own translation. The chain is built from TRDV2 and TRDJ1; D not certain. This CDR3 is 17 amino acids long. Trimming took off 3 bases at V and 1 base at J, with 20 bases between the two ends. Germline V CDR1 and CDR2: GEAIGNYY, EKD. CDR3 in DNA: TGTGCCTGTGACGGCCGCGGGGTTCCCGGAGGCACCGATAAACTCATCTTT. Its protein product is CACDGRGVPGGTDKLIF.

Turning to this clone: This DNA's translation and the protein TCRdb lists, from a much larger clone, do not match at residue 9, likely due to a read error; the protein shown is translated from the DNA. The CDR3 region is CACDALLGNTADKLIF. The CDR3 region has the DNA TGTGCCTGTGACGCCTTACTGGGGAATACTGCCGATAAACTCATCTTT. The chain employs TRDV2 and TRDJ1; TRDD3 aligns across 7 bases. CDR1 is GEAIGNYY and CDR2 is EKD in the germline V gene. The junction had 12 bases not matched to a gene; V was cut back by 3 bases and J by 3 bases. CDR3 length: 16 residues.

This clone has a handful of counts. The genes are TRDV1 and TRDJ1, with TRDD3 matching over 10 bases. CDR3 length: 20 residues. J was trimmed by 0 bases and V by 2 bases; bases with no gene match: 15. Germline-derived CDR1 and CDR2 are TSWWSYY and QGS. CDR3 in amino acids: CALGERLGDAYRKHTDKLIF. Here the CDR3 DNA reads TGTGCTCTTGGGGAAAGACTGGGGGATGCGTATAGGAAACACACCGATAAACTCATCTTT.

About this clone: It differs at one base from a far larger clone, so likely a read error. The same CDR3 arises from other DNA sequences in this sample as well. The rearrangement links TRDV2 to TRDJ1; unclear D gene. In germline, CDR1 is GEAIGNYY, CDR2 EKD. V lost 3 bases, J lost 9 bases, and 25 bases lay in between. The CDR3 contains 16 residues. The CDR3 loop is CACDSINRETLQELIF. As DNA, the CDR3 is TGTGCCTGTGACTCGATAAACCGAGAGACTCTTCAGGAACTCATCTTT.

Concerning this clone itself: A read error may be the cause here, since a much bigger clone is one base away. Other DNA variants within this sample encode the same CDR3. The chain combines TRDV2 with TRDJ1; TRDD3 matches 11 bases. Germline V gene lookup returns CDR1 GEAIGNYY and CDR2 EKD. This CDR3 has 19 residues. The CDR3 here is CACDTAERGGGYESDKLIF. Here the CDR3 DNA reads TGTGCCTGTGACACCGCTGAGCGTGGTGGGGGATACGAGTCCGACAAACTCATCTTT.

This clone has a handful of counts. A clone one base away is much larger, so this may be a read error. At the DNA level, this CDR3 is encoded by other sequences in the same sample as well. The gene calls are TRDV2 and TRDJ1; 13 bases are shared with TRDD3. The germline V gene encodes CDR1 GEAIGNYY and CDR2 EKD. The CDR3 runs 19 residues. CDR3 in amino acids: CACDTVTGGYARGTDKLIF. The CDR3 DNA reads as TGTGCCTGTGACACCGTTACTGGGGGATACGCGAGGGGGACCGACAAACTCATCTTT.

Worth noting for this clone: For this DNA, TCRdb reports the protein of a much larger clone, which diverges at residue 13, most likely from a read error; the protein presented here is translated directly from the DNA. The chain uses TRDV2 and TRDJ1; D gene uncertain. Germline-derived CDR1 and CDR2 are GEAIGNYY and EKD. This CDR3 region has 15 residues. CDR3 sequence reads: CACDTVGGHPDKIIF. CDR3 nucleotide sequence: TGTGCCTGTGACACAGTCGGAGGCCACCCCGATAAAATCATCTTT.